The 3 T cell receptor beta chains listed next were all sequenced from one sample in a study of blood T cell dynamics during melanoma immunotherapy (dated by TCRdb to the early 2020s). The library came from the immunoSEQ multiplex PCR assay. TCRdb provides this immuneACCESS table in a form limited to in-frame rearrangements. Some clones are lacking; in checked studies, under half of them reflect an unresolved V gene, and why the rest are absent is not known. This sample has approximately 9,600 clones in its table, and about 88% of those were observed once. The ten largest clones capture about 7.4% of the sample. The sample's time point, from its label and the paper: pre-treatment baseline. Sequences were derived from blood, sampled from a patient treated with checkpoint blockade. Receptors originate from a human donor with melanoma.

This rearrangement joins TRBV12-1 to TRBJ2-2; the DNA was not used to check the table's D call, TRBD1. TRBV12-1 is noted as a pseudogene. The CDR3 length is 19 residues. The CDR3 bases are TGTGCCAGCAGCTCAAAAGGGCCCTACCCAGGGTGGAACACCGGGGAGCTGTTTTTT. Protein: CASSSKGPYPGWNTGELFF.

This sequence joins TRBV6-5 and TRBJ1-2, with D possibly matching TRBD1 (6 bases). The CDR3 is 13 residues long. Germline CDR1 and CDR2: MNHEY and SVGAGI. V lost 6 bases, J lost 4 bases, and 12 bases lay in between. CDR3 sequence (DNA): TGTGCCAGCAGCCGTCGGGGGGCCTATGGCTACACCTTC. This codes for CASSRRGAYGYTF.

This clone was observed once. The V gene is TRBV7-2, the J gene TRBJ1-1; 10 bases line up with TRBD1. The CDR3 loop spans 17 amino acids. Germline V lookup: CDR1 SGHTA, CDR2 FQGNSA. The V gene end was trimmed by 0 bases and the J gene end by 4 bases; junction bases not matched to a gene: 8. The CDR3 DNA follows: TGTGCCAGCAGCTTAGCCGGACAGGGGGTGCTGGGCACTGAAGCTTTCTTT. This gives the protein CASSLAGQGVLGTEAFF.